The text below deals with one T cell receptor (beta chain). The germline V gene encodes CDR1 SGHTA and CDR2 FQGNSA. V shed 3 bases, J shed 3 bases, and the junction held 1 base outside the gene matches. The CDR3 runs 13 residues. This sample was included in a study of blood T cell repertoires in COVID-19. Study as a whole: Acute and convalescent COVID-19 specimens originated in the United States, Italy and Spain. T cells, B-cell-depleted T cells, or PBMCs supplied cDNA or gDNA.

Original methodology: Amplification from reference gene primers served as the basis for estimated nucleated cell counts. Here immunoSEQ multiplex PCR was the method, and the copy in TCRdb shows in-frame clones only, minus some. V, J and clone size are those of that table, while D and trimming were read from the DNA. This table holds about 250,000 clones, over 80% found once. The receptor was derived from a man aged 35 to 55 with acute or convalescent COVID-19. The sample consisted of peripheral blood. The chain is built from TRBV7-2 and TRBJ1-1, with TRBD1 identical over 7 bases. The CDR3 DNA reads as TGTGCCAGCAGCTTGGGACAGCACACTGAAGCTTTCTTT. It is translated as CASSLGQHTEAFF.